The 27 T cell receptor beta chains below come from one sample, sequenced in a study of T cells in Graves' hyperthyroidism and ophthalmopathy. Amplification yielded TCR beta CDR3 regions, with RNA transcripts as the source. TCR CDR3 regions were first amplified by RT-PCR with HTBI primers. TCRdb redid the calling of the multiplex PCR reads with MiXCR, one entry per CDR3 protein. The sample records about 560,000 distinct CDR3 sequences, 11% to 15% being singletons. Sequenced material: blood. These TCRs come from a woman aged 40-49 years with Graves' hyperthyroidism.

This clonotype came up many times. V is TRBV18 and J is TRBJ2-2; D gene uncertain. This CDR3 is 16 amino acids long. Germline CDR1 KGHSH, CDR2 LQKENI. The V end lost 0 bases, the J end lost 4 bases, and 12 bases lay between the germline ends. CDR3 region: CASSPPQRSGTGELFF. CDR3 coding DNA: TGTGCCAGCTCACCACCCCAAAGGTCGGGCACCGGGGAGCTGTTTTTT.

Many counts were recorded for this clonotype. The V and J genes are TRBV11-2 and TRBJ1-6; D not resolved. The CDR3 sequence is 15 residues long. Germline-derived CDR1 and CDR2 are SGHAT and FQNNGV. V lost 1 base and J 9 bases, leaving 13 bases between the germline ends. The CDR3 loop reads CASSLAYAMGSPLHF. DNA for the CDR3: TGTGCCAGCAGCTTAGCGTACGCTATGGGTTCACCCCTCCACTTT.

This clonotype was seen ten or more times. CDR3: CASSRGRDRAFNEQFF. For the CDR3, the DNA is TGTGCCAGCAGTAGAGGCCGGGACAGGGCCTTCAATGAGCAGTTCTTC. The chain combines TRBV28 with TRBJ2-1; the match to TRBD1 covers 9 bases. V trimming: 5 bases; J trimming: 6 bases; junction bases outside the gene matches: 11. There are 16 residues in the CDR3. Germline CDR1 is MDHEN and CDR2 is SYDVKM.

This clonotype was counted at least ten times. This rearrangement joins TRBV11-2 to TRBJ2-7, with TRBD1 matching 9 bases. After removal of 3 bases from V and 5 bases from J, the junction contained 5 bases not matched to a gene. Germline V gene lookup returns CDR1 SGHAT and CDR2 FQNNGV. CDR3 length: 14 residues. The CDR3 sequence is CASSFSGQGHEQYF. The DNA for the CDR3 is TGTGCCAGCAGCTTCTCGGGACAGGGCCACGAGCAGTACTTC.

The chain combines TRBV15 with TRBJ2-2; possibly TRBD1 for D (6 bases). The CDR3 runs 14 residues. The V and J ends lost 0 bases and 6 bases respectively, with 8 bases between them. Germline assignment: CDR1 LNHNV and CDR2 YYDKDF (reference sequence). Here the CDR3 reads CATSRDRGSGELFF. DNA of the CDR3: TGTGCCACCAGCAGAGATAGGGGGTCCGGGGAGCTGTTTTTT.

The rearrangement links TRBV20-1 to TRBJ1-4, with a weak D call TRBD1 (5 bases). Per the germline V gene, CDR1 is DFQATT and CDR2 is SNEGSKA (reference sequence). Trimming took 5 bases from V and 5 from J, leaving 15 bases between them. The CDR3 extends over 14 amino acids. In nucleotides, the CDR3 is TGCAGTGCTGTTCCGGGACTTACGAATGAAAAACTGTTTTTT. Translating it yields CSAVPGLTNEKLFF.

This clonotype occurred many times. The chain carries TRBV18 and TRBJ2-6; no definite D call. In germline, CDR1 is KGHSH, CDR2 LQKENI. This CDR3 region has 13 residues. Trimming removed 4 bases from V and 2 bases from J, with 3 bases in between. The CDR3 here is CASSLPGANVLTF. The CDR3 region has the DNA TGTGCCAGCTCACTCCCTGGGGCCAACGTCCTGACTTTC.

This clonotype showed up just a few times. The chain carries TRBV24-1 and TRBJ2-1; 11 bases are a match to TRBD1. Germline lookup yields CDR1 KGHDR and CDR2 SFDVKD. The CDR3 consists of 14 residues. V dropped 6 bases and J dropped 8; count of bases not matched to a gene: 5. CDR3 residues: CATSPGQGAYEQFF. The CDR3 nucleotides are TGTGCCACCAGTCCTGGACAGGGGGCTTATGAGCAGTTCTTC.

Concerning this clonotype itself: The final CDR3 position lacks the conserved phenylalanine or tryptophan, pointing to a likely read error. CDR3 sequence (DNA): TGTGCCAGCAGCTTAGAGACCCTCTCCTACAATGAGCAGTTCCTC. Protein: CASSLETLSYNEQFL. This chain uses TRBV7-2 with TRBJ2-1; D remains unclear. Trimming pared 1 base from V and 0 bases from J, leaving 7 bases between. Germline CDR1 and CDR2: SGHTA and FQGNSA. This CDR3 region has 15 residues.

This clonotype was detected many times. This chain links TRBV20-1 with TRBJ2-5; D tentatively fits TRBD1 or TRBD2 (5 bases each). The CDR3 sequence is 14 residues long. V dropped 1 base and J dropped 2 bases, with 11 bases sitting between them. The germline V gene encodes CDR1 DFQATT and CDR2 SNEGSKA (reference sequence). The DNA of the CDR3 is TGCAGTGCTAGAGGGCCGGGACCACAAGAGACCCAGTACTTC. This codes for CSARGPGPQETQYF.

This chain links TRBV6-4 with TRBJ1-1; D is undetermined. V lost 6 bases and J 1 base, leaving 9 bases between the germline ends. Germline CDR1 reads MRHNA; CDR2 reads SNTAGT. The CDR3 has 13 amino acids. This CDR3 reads CASSLQWNTEAFF. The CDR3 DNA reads TGTGCCAGCAGCCTACAGTGGAACACTGAAGCTTTCTTT.

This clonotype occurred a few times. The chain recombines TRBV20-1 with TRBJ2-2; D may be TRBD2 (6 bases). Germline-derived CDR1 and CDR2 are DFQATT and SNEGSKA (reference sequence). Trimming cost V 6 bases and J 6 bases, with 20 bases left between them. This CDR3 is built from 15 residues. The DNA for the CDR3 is TGCAGTGCCAAGACTAGAGAGGGACCCCCCGGGGAGCTGTTTTTT. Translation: CSAKTREGPPGELFF.

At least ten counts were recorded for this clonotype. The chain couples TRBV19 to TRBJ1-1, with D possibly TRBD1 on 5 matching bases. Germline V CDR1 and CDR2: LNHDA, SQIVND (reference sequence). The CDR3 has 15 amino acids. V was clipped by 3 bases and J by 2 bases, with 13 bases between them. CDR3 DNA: TGTGCCAGTAGTATTTCACTGGGACCTAACACTGAAGCTTTCTTT. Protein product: CASSISLGPNTEAFF.

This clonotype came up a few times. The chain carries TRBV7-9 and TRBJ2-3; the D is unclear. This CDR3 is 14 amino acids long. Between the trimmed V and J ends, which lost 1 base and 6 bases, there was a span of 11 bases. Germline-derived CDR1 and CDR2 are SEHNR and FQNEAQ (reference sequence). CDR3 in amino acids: CASSLDGSVDTQYF. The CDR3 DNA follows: TGTGCCAGCAGCTTAGATGGGTCGGTGGATACGCAGTATTTT.

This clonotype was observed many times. For the CDR3, the DNA is TGTGCCAGCAGTGAACAGGGGGTTTACGAGCAGTACTTC. This encodes CASSEQGVYEQYF. The rearrangement joins TRBV2 to TRBJ2-7, with 7 nucleotides matching TRBD1. CDR3 length equals 13 residues. V was clipped by 2 bases and J by 4 bases; unmatched bases: 2. The germline CDR1 and CDR2 sequences are SNHLY and FYNNEI.

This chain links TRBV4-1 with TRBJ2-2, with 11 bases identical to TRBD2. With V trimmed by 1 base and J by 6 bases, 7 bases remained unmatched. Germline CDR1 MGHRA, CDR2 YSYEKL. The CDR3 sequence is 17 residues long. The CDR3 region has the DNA TGCGCCAGCAGCCAAGTAACTAGCGGGAGTAAGGCCGGGGAGCTGTTTTTT. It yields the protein CASSQVTSGSKAGELFF.

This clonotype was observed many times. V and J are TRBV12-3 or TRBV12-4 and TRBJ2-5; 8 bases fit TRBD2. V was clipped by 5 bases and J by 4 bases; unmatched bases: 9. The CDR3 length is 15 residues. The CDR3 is CASSPQVAGRETQYF. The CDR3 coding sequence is TGTGCCAGCAGTCCCCAGGTAGCGGGAAGAGAGACCCAGTACTTC.

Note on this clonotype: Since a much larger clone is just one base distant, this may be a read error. In nucleotides, the CDR3 is TGTACCAGCAGTTTATCCAGGGGTACGCAGTATTTT. It codes for CTSSLSRGTQYF. V gene TRBV28 combines with J gene TRBJ2-3; D is possibly TRBD1 (6 bases). There are 12 residues in the CDR3. Germline V gives CDR1 MDHEN, CDR2 SYDVKM.

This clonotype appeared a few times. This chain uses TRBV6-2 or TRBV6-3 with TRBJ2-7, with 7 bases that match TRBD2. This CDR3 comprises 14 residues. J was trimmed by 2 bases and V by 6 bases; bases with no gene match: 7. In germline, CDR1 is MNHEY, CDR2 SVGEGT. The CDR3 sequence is CASRRGGSTYEQYF. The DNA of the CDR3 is TGTGCCAGCAGGAGGGGAGGGAGCACCTACGAGCAGTACTTC.

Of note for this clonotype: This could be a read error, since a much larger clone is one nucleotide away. CDR3: CASSGGNTEAFF. The CDR3 nucleotides are TGTGCCAGCAGTGGCGGGAACACTGAAGCTTTCTTT. The chain joins TRBV2 to TRBJ1-1; D is ambiguous. The V and J ends lost 4 bases and 1 base respectively, with 4 bases between them. Germline V CDR1 and CDR2: SNHLY, FYNNEI. This CDR3 spans 12 amino acids.

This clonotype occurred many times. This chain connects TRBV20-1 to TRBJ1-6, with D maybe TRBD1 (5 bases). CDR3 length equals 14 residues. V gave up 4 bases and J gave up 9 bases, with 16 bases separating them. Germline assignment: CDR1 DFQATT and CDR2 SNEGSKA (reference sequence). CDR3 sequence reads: CSATDRQWSSPLHF. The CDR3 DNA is TGCAGTGCTACCGACCGACAGTGGAGTTCACCCCTCCACTTT.

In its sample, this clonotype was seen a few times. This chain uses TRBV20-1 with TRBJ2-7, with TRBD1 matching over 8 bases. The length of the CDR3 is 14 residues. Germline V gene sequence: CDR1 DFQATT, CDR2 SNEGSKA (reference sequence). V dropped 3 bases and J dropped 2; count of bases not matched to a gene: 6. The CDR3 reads CSARPRDRTYEQYF. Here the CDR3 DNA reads TGCAGTGCTAGGCCCAGGGACAGGACCTACGAGCAGTACTTC.

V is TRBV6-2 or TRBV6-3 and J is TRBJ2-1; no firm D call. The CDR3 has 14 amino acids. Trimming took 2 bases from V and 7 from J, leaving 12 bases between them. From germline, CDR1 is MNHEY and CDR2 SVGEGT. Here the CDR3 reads CASSYPGGRNEQFF. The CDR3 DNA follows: TGTGCCAGCAGTTACCCGGGCGGCAGGAATGAGCAGTTCTTC.

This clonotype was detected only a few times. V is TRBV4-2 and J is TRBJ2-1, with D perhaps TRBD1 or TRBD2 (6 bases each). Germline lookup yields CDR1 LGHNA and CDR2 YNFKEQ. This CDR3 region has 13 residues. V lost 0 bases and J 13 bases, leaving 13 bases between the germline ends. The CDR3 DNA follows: TGTGCCAGCAGCCAAGATCACAGGGAGGAACAGTTCTTC. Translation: CASSQDHREEQFF.

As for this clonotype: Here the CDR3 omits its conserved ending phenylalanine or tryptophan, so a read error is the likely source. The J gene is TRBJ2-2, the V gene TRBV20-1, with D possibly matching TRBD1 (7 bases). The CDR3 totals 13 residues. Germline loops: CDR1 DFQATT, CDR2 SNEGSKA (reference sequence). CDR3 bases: TGCAGTGCTAGGACAGGGTTTACCGGGGGGCTGTTTTCT. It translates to CSARTGFTGGLFS.

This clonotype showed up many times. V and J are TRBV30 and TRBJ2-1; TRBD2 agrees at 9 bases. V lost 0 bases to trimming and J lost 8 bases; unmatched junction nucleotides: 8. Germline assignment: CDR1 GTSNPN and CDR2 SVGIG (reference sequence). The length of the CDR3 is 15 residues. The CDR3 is CAWSVLSGRSDEQFF. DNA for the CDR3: TGTGCCTGGAGTGTCCTTAGCGGGAGATCGGATGAGCAGTTCTTC.

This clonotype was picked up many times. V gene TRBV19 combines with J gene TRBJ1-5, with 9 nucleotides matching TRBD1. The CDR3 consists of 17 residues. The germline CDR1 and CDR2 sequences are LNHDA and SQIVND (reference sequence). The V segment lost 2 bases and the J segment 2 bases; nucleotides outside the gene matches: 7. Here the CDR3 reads CASSIPQGAGGNQPQHF. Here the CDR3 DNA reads TGTGCCAGTAGTATACCACAGGGGGCAGGGGGCAATCAGCCCCAGCATTTT. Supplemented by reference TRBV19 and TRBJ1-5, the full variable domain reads DGGITQSPKYLFRKEGQNVTLSCEQNLNHDAMYWYRQDPGQGLRLIYYSQIVNDFQKGDIAEGYSVSREKKESFPLTVTSAQKNPTAFYLCASSIPQGAGGNQPQHFGDGTRLSIL.